The rows below give T cell receptor beta chains drawn from one sample of a study of shared clonotypes between healthy human individuals. Method: immunoSEQ multiplex PCR; TCRdb's copy keeps in-frame clones and lacks some. The table has 850,000 to 1,100,000 clones, about 72% seen once; the top ten hold 0.89%. The sequencing sample was made of memory CD4+ T cells from PBMCs. The receptors stem from a man aged 18 to 30 in good health. Some clones in this sample may be carry-over from other donors' samples. The CDR3 runs from the conserved cysteine through the conserved F or W. The D gene is left open where the match is weak. Rows may omit the clone size; those that give it use once, few, many or a size class.

J gene | V gene | D gene | clone size | CDR3 DNA | CDR3 protein
TRBJ2-7 | TRBV28 | - | - | TGTGCCAGCAGTGAAGGGAGCTCCTACGAGCAGTACTTC | CASSEGSSYEQYF
TRBJ2-4 | TRBV19 | - | - | TGTGCCAGTAGTACGGGGGCTTTGGGCAAAAACATTCAGTACTTC | CASSTGALGKNIQYF
TRBJ1-1 | TRBV7-2 | - | - | TGTGCCAGCAGCTTTAGGGACACTGAAGCTTTCTTT | CASSFRDTEAFF
TRBJ2-5 | TRBV11-2 | TRBD2 | - | TGTGCCAGCAGCCCGGGCGGCGGGAGAGGGGAGACCCAGTACTTC | CASSPGGGRGETQYF
TRBJ1-2 | TRBV28 | - | - | TGTGCCAGCAGCCCACCATCCGGGGCAGGGAAATATGGCTACACCTTC | CASSPPSGAGKYGYTF
TRBJ2-7 | TRBV14 | TRBD1 | - | TGTGCCAGCAGCCAGCTGGGACAGGGAATCCGCGAGCAGTACTTC | CASSQLGQGIREQYF
TRBJ1-1 | TRBV18 | - | - | TGTGCCAGCTCACTTACGGGACGGCGGAACACTGAAGCTTTCTTT | CASSLTGRRNTEAFF
TRBJ1-1 | TRBV7-8 | TRBD1 | - | TGTGCCAGCAGCCCCGACAGGGGAAGGGGTGAAGCTTTCTTT | CASSPDRGRGEAFF
TRBJ1-4 | TRBV6-1 | - | - | TGTGCCAGCAGGACCGGGGGAAATGAAAAACTGTTTTTT | CASRTGGNEKLFF
TRBJ2-5 | TRBV5-1 | - | - | TGCGCCAGCAGCCCGGTCAGTGATCTGGAGACCCAGTACTTC | CASSPVSDLETQYF
TRBJ2-2 | TRBV19 | TRBD1 | - | TGTGCCAGTAGTATCTGGACAGGGATCACCGGGGAGCTGTTTTTT | CASSIWTGITGELFF
TRBJ1-1 | TRBV6-5 | - | - | TGTGCCAGCAGTTCAGGGAACACTGAAGCTTTCTTT | CASSSGNTEAFF
TRBJ2-7 | TRBV7-7 | - | few | TGTGCTAGCAGCCCCAGCCCCGGTCCCTACGAGCAGTACTTC | CASSPSPGPYEQYF
TRBJ1-1 | TRBV7-9 | TRBD1 | - | TGTGCCAGCAGCCCTGCTTCCAGGGGGATCACTGAAGCCTTCTTT | CASSPASRGITEAFF
TRBJ2-1 | TRBV6-1 | - | - | TGTGCCAGCAGTGGTTTTGGGGGCTATGAGCAGTTCTTC | CASSGFGGYEQFF
TRBJ2-3 | TRBV4-2 | TRBD2 | - | TGTGCCAGCAGCCCTTCCGCCGCGACAGGCGGGAGGCCAGATACGCAGTATTTT | CASSPSAATGGRPDTQYF
TRBJ2-3 | TRBV7-6 | - | once | TGTGCCAGCAGCTTAGCGGGGAGTAAGGATACGCAGTATTTT | CASSLAGSKDTQYF
TRBJ2-1 | TRBV29-1 | - | - | TGCAGCGTTGAAGATCGTGCGGAAAATGAGCAGTTCTTC | CSVEDRAENEQFF
TRBJ2-2 | TRBV6-5 | TRBD1 | - | TGTGCCACCCAGGGGGCGCGGAACACCGGGGAGCTGTTTTTT | CATQGARNTGELFF
TRBJ2-2 | TRBV2 | - | - | TGTGCCAGCAAGTCTCGGGAGAGGAACACCGGGGAGCTGTTTTTT | CASKSRERNTGELFF
TRBJ2-5 | TRBV15 | - | - | TGTGCCACCAGGAGGTTACAGGAACAAGAGACCCAGTACTTC | CATRRLQEQETQYF
TRBJ1-1 | TRBV5-4 | - | - | TGTGCCAGCAGCCCAGCAGGACTTCAGGTGAACACTGAAGCTTTCTTT | CASSPAGLQVNTEAFF
TRBJ2-7 | TRBV28 | - | once | TGTGCCAGCAGTTTACGGAACAGGGTGAGGGGGGAGCAGTACTTC | CASSLRNRVRGEQYF
TRBJ1-2 | TRBV5-1 | - | few | TGCGCCAGCAGGACAGACTCTAACTATGGCTACACCTTC | CASRTDSNYGYTF
TRBJ1-2 | TRBV5-1 | - | - | TGCGCCAGCAGCTTGGAGGGGTCTAGTAACTATGGCTACACCTTC | CASSLEGSSNYGYTF
TRBJ2-7 | TRBV2 | TRBD2 | - | TGTGCCAGCAGTGGGCAGCGGGAGGACCAGCAGTACTTC | CASSGQREDQQYF
TRBJ2-3 | TRBV7-3 | TRBD1 | - | TGTGCCAGCAGCTCAGGGGGCAGTACAGATACGCAGTATTTT | CASSSGGSTDTQYF
TRBJ1-2 | TRBV7-2 | TRBD1 | - | TGTGCCAGCAGCCGCGACAGGGTCTACGGCTACACCTTC | CASSRDRVYGYTF
TRBJ2-5 | TRBV7-7 | - | - | TGTGCCAGCAGCTTATTCCTCGGTGGTACCCCCGAGACCCAGTACTTC | CASSLFLGGTPETQYF
TRBJ2-6 | TRBV11-2 | - | - | TGTGCCAGCAGCTTAGCACCGGAGGCGGGGGCCAACGTCCTGACTTTC | CASSLAPEAGANVLTF
TRBJ2-7 | TRBV19 | TRBD2 | many | TGTGCCAGTAGGATATCTAGCGGGAGGGACGAGCAGTACTTC | CASRISSGRDEQYF
TRBJ1-2 | TRBV19 | - | - | TGTGCCAGTAGTATCGGACTGAACTATGGCTACACCTTC | CASSIGLNYGYTF
TRBJ2-5 | TRBV5-6 | - | - | TGTGCCAGCAGCTTGTCAGGGGCGGGAGAGACCCAGTACTTC | CASSLSGAGETQYF
TRBJ1-1 | TRBV29-1 | - | many | TGCAGCGTTGCCGGGACCATGAACACTGAAGCTTTCTTT | CSVAGTMNTEAFF
TRBJ1-2 | TRBV7-2 | - | - | TGTGCCAGCAGCTTAGTTAGTTACTATGGCTACACCTTC | CASSLVSYYGYTF
TRBJ1-2 | TRBV2 | - | - | TGTGCCAGCAGCGTTACGGACAGATCCATTAACTATGGCTACACCTTC | CASSVTDRSINYGYTF
TRBJ1-5 | TRBV6-1 | TRBD1 | - | TGTGCCAGCAGAGGGGACAGGGGACGCAATCAGCCCCAGCATTTT | CASRGDRGRNQPQHF
TRBJ2-1 | TRBV4-2 | - | - | TGTGCCAGCAGCCAAGCCCATCGCGTCCCGCGGAATGAGCAGTTCTTC | CASSQAHRVPRNEQFF
TRBJ1-1 | TRBV5-1 | TRBD1 | - | TGCGCCAGCAGCTTGGGCCCGTCTGGACAGGCCACTGAAGCTTTCTTT | CASSLGPSGQATEAFF
TRBJ1-4 | TRBV28 | - | - | TGTGCCAGCAGTTTATTAAGGACTAATGAAAAACTGTTTTTT | CASSLLRTNEKLFF
TRBJ2-6 | TRBV4-2 | - | - | TGTGCCAGCAGCCGGGCACTTAGTAGGGCAACTGGGGCCAACGTCCTGACTTTC | CASSRALSRATGANVLTF
TRBJ2-2 | TRBV10-3 | TRBD2 | few | TGTGCCATCAGAAGGGGCCTAGCGGACTCGAACACCGGGGAGCTGTTTTTT | CAIRRGLADSNTGELFF
TRBJ1-3 | TRBV28 | - | - | TGTGCCAGCAGTCCCGTTCGCCCTAGTGGGACTGGAAACACCATATATTTT | CASSPVRPSGTGNTIYF
TRBJ2-7 | TRBV6-6 | - | - | TGTGCCAGCAGTACCGGTTACGAGCAGTACTTC | CASSTGYEQYF
TRBJ1-2 | TRBV18 | - | - | TGTGCCAGCTCACCCGGGACGGATTATGGCTACACCTTC | CASSPGTDYGYTF